These 15 T cell receptor beta chains were sequenced from one sample in a study of cytomegalovirus exposure and HLA in healthy donors. PCR involved 60 Vbeta and 13 Jbeta primers. TCRdb's copy holds only in-frame clones and misses some; the assay was immunoSEQ multiplex PCR. This sample has roughly 140,000 clones, with under 90% found just once. The sequenced sample consisted of PBMCs. All receptors come from a boy aged 2 to 10 in good health and CMV-seronegative.

The V gene is TRBV15, the J gene TRBJ2-1; D is uncertain. CDR1 is LNHNV and CDR2 is YYDKDF in the germline V gene (reference sequence). V was clipped by 4 bases and J by 0 bases, with 10 bases between them. The CDR3 has 15 residues. This CDR3 reads CATSTRKNSYNEQFF. For the CDR3, the DNA is TGTGCCACCAGCACGCGAAAAAACTCCTACAATGAGCAGTTCTTC.

The chain couples TRBV6-5 to TRBJ1-2; 9 bases align to TRBD1. Trimming at V came to 8 bases and at J to 11 bases, leaving 12 bases not matched to a gene. The germline CDR1 and CDR2 sequences are MNHEY and SVGAGI. The CDR3 contains 13 residues. The CDR3 nucleotides are TGTGCCAGCGGGCCCCGGGACAGGGAAAGATACACCTTC. Its protein product is CASGPRDRERYTF.

The chain combines TRBV18 with TRBJ2-5; no firm D call. The CDR3 sequence is 13 residues long. Germline CDR1 is KGHSH and CDR2 is LQKENI. The ends were cut back, 5 bases at V and 0 bases at J, with 7 bases in the middle. The CDR3 nucleotides are TGTGCCAGCTCATTGAAGCACCAAGAGACCCAGTACTTC. Translating gives CASSLKHQETQYF.

CDR3 residues: CASWRTGSSYEQYF. CDR3 in DNA: TGTGCCAGCTGGCGGACAGGGAGCTCCTACGAGCAGTACTTC. V is TRBV6-1 and J is TRBJ2-7, with 8 positions matching TRBD1. In germline, CDR1 is MNHNS, CDR2 SASEGT. V was pared by 8 bases and J by 0 bases, with 6 bases of the junction left unmatched. There are 14 residues in the CDR3.

The V gene is TRBV2, the J gene TRBJ2-2, with D unclear. CDR3 length: 13 amino acids. CDR1 SNHLY and CDR2 FYNNEI come from the germline V gene. V was trimmed by 2 bases and J by 4 bases, leaving 5 bases between them. CDR3 protein: CASSEYLTGELFF. The CDR3 nucleotides read TGTGCCAGCAGTGAATATCTCACCGGGGAGCTGTTTTTT.

This chain connects TRBV5-1 to TRBJ1-2; D is unclear. The CDR3 is made up of 12 amino acids. V was trimmed by 0 bases and J by 8 bases, leaving 8 bases between them. CDR1 is SGHRS and CDR2 is YFSETQ in the germline V gene. The DNA of the CDR3 is TGCGCCAGCAGCTTGGTAATTGGCGGCTACACCTTC. It encodes CASSLVIGGYTF.

J is TRBJ1-2 and V is TRBV7-3; TRBD1 agrees at 10 bases. Germline V lookup: CDR1 SGHTA, CDR2 FQGTGA. The CDR3 sequence is 15 residues long. Germline trimming cut 2 bases from V and 5 bases from J; bases unmatched to any gene: 5. The CDR3 nucleotides read TGTGCCAGCAGCTTAGAGGGACAGGGGATATATGGCTACACCTTC. It yields the protein CASSLEGQGIYGYTF. The whole variable domain, filled in from reference TRBV7-3 and TRBJ1-2, reads GAGVSQTPSNKVTEKGKYVELRCDPISGHTALYWYRQSLGQGPEFLIYFQGTGAADDSGLPNDRFFAVRPEGSVSTLKIQRTERGDSAVYLCASSLEGQGIYGYTFGSGTRLTVV.

This chain links TRBV7-6 with TRBJ2-1; TRBD1 is a possible D gene (5 bases). V was pared by 2 bases and J by 16 bases, with 21 bases between. The CDR3 has 14 residues. Germline V gene sequence: CDR1 SGHVS, CDR2 FNYEAQ. The CDR3 here is CASSLNRGPAGAFF. In DNA, the CDR3 is TGTGCCAGCAGCTTAAATAGGGGCCCCGCCGGAGCTTTCTTC.

CDR3 sequence: CASSFVPGHRGHYFYEQYF. CDR3 nucleotides: TGCGCCAGCAGCTTTGTTCCCGGACACCGGGGACATTACTTCTACGAGCAGTACTTC. The chain joins TRBV5-1 to TRBJ2-7; weak D call: TRBD1 (6 bases). The CDR3 loop spans 19 amino acids. Germline CDR1 is SGHRS and CDR2 is YFSETQ. V was shortened by 2 bases and J by 3 bases, with 27 bases between the two germline ends.

This chain uses TRBV7-2 with TRBJ2-5; 12 bases map to TRBD2. The V segment lost 6 bases and the J segment 5 bases; nucleotides outside the gene matches: 7. Germline lookup yields CDR1 SGHTA and CDR2 FQGNSA. The CDR3 length is 15 residues. CDR3 in amino acids: CASSYGLAGWETQYF. CDR3 coding DNA: TGTGCCAGCAGTTACGGACTAGCGGGGTGGGAGACCCAGTACTTC.

The chain uses TRBV6-1 and TRBJ1-1; unclear D gene. Trimming pared 2 bases from V and 0 bases from J, leaving 22 bases between. This CDR3 comprises 19 residues. Germline V gene lookup returns CDR1 MNHNS and CDR2 SASEGT. This CDR3 is CASSEFPPSRLEMNTEAFF. The DNA of the CDR3 is TGTGCCAGCAGTGAATTCCCCCCCAGCCGACTGGAGATGAACACTGAAGCTTTCTTT.

The rearrangement uses TRBV11-3 and TRBJ1-1; possibly TRBD1 for D (6 bases). Trimming stripped 2 bases from V and 10 bases from J, with 11 bases between. The CDR3 runs to 12 residues. Looked up from germline, CDR1 is SGHNT and CDR2 is YENEEA. CDR3 in amino acids: CASSLYQQGAFF. CDR3 sequence (DNA): TGTGCCAGCAGCTTATACCAACAGGGAGCTTTCTTT.

The rearrangement uses TRBV30 and TRBJ1-2; 10 nucleotides match TRBD1. The CDR3 covers 15 residues. Germline lookup yields CDR1 GTSNPN and CDR2 SVGIG (reference sequence). The V and J ends lost 3 bases and 5 bases, in that order; junction bases with no gene match: 9. Written as DNA, the CDR3 is TGTGCCTGGAGGGACAGGGGGTTCCTATGGTATGGCTACACCTTC. Protein product: CAWRDRGFLWYGYTF.

This chain connects TRBV7-6 to TRBJ1-1, with no clear D. The V gene's germline CDR1 is SGHVS and CDR2 FNYEAQ. Trimming stripped 6 bases from V and 1 base from J, with 6 bases between. The CDR3 runs to 12 residues. The CDR3 is CASSTGNTEAFF. CDR3 bases: TGTGCCAGCAGTACGGGGAACACTGAAGCTTTCTTT.

V gene TRBV18 combines with J gene TRBJ2-3; 7 bases match TRBD2. The germline gives CDR1 KGHSH, CDR2 LQKENI. The CDR3 length is 13 residues. The V gene end was trimmed by 6 bases and the J gene end by 0 bases; junction bases not matched to a gene: 0. This CDR3 reads CASSGGSTDTQYF. The CDR3 region has the DNA TGTGCCAGCTCCGGGGGGAGCACAGATACGCAGTATTTT. The complete variable domain, with remaining parts taken from reference TRBV18 and TRBJ2-3, reads NAGVMQNPRHLVRRRGQEARLRCSPMKGHSHVYWYRQLPEEGLKFMVYLQKENIIDESGMPKERFSAEFPKEGPSILRIQQVVRGDSAAYFCASSGGSTDTQYFGPGTRLTVL.